Each of the 8 T cell receptor beta chains below was sequenced from the same sample in a study of shared clonotypes between healthy human individuals. Using immunoSEQ multiplex PCR, the repertoire was profiled, and TCRdb retains in-frame clones only, with some absent. The sample has about 1 million clones, 65% to 80% seen once. Sequenced input: memory CD4+ T cells sorted from blood. The subset denotes: CD45RA-negative fraction. Receptors were obtained from a man aged 18-30 years in good health.

The rearrangement links TRBV28 to TRBJ1-1; D ambiguous. The germline V gene encodes CDR1 MDHEN and CDR2 SYDVKM. V was shortened by 6 bases and J by 1 base, with 6 bases between the two germline ends. The CDR3 length is 12 residues. CDR3 region: CASRYRNTEAFF. CDR3 in DNA: TGTGCCAGCAGGTACAGGAACACTGAAGCTTTCTTT.

V gene TRBV6-1 combines with J gene TRBJ2-5, with D possibly TRBD1 on 6 matching bases. V shed 9 bases and J shed 2 bases, with 16 bases lying between them. CDR3 size: 14 residues. Germline-derived CDR1 and CDR2 are MNHNS and SASEGT. CDR3 nucleotide sequence: TGTGCCAGACCCCCGGGACAAGCTCAAGAGACCCAGTACTTC. Encoded protein: CARPPGQAQETQYF.

This clone turned up a few times. The rearrangement joins TRBV18 to TRBJ2-7; no reliable D call. V shed 3 bases and J shed 2 bases, with 11 bases lying between them. The germline gives CDR1 KGHSH, CDR2 LQKENI. CDR3 length equals 14 residues. CDR3 sequence reads: CASSPSYPPYEQYF. DNA of the CDR3: TGTGCCAGCTCACCTTCCTATCCGCCCTACGAGCAGTACTTC. The variable domain in full, completed from reference TRBV18 and TRBJ2-7, reads NAGVMQNPRHLVRRRGQEARLRCSPMKGHSHVYWYRQLPEEGLKFMVYLQKENIIDESGMPKERFSAEFPKEGPSILRIQQVVRGDSAAYFCASSPSYPPYEQYFGPGTRLTVT.

This clone was seen a few times. V is TRBV18 and J is TRBJ2-3; no clear D. V lost 5 bases and J lost 0, with 6 bases in between. Germline V gene data show CDR1 as KGHSH and CDR2 as LQKENI. The CDR3 extends over 13 amino acids. This chain's CDR3 is CASSASSTDTQYF. The CDR3 nucleotides read TGTGCCAGCTCAGCCTCTAGCACAGATACGCAGTATTTT.

With respect to this clone: A junction boundary mismatches the germline segment, possibly from a read error. The rearrangement uses TRBV7-7 and TRBJ2-5; D is ambiguous. CDR1 is SSHAT, CDR2 FNYEAQ, per germline (reference sequence). This CDR3 is 15 amino acids long. The DNA for the CDR3 is TGTGCTAGCAGCCAGAGAAACTCCTCTGAAGAGACCCAGTACTTC. This gives the protein CASSQRNSSEETQYF.

This chain connects TRBV5-1 to TRBJ2-1, with 7 nucleotides matching TRBD2. CDR3 size: 14 residues. The V gene's germline CDR1 is SGHRS and CDR2 YFSETQ. The junction had 4 bases not matched to a gene; V was cut back by 0 bases and J by 7 bases. CDR3 sequence: CASSLGSGVNEQFF. The CDR3 nucleotides are TGCGCCAGCAGCTTGGGGAGCGGGGTTAATGAGCAGTTCTTC.

The V and J genes are TRBV30 and TRBJ1-2; 9 positions match TRBD1. Germline values: CDR1 GTSNPN, CDR2 SVGIG (reference sequence). V trimming: 8 bases; J trimming: 6 bases; junction bases outside the gene matches: 4. This CDR3 region has 11 residues. The CDR3 region is CAVQGAHGYTF. The CDR3 DNA is TGTGCCGTACAGGGGGCTCATGGCTACACCTTC. Full variable domain (rest looked up from reference TRBV30 and TRBJ1-2): SQTIHQWPATLVQPVGSPLSLECTVEGTSNPNLYWYRQAAGRGLQLLFYSVGIGQISSEVPQNLSASRPQDRQFILSSKKLLLSDSGFYLCAVQGAHGYTFGSGTRLTVV.

Ten or more counts support this clone. This sequence joins TRBV4-2 and TRBJ2-3, with TRBD2 matching 9 bases. V lost 0 bases to trimming and J lost 4 bases; unmatched junction nucleotides: 5. This CDR3 has 16 amino acids. Germline CDR1 is LGHNA and CDR2 is YNFKEQ. This CDR3 reads CASSQDLAGGPDTQYF. The CDR3 DNA reads TGTGCCAGCAGCCAAGATTTGGCGGGGGGGCCAGATACGCAGTATTTT.